These T cell receptor beta chains were read from a single sample in a study of blood T cell repertoires in COVID-19. Some clones are missing from TCRdb's copy, which holds only in-frame ones; the method was immunoSEQ multiplex PCR. The table includes about 150,000 clones, 91% detected once. The sample taken for sequencing was peripheral blood. Receptors were obtained from a man aged 50 or older with acute or convalescent COVID-19. CDR3s include the opening cysteine and the closing phenylalanine or tryptophan. A D gene is named only where the DNA matches it firmly. Size is omitted from some rows. Given values are once, few, many or a class for expanded clones.

size | D | J | length | V | CDR3 | DNA
- | - | TRBJ1-4 | 18 | TRBV18 | CASSPSPQAHATNEKLFF | TGTGCCAGCTCACCATCTCCTCAGGCTCATGCAACTAATGAAAAACTGTTTTTT
- | TRBD1 | TRBJ2-3 | 15 | TRBV9 | CASSVSTGYTDTQYF | TGTGCCAGCAGCGTTTCGACAGGGTATACAGATACGCAGTATTTT
- | TRBD2 | TRBJ2-7 | 16 | TRBV5-4 | CASSLGLAGKLYEQYF | TGTGCCAGCAGCTTGGGACTAGCGGGTAAGCTCTACGAGCAGTACTTC
once | - | TRBJ2-3 | 15 | TRBV7-9 | CASSRGSGGTDTQYF | TGTGCCAGCAGCCGGGGGTCGGGGGGCACAGATACGCAGTATTTT
- | TRBD2 | TRBJ2-4 | 15 | TRBV6-6 | CASWLGGFGKNIQYF | TGTGCCAGTTGGCTGGGGGGGTTCGGCAAAAACATTCAGTACTTC
once | - | TRBJ1-3 | 17 | TRBV7-6 | CASSLARQPPSGNTIYF | TGTGCCAGCAGCTTAGCGCGGCAGCCACCCTCTGGAAACACCATATATTTT
- | - | TRBJ1-6 | 17 | TRBV7-8 | CASSNDGVNSYNSPLHF | TGTGCCAGCAGCAATGACGGAGTGAACTCCTATAATTCACCCCTCCACTTT
once | - | TRBJ2-7 | 12 | TRBV18 | CASSPTSYEQYF | TGTGCCAGCTCCCCGACATCCTACGAGCAGTACTTC
- | TRBD1 | TRBJ2-7 | 15 | TRBV7-8 | CASSLGHGTEYEQYF | TGTGCCAGCAGCTTAGGACACGGGACAGAGTACGAGCAGTACTTC
- | - | TRBJ2-7 | 15 | TRBV6-2/TRBV6-3 | CASSWIQASSYEQYF | TGTGCCAGCAGTTGGATCCAGGCCAGCTCCTACGAGCAGTACTTC
once | - | TRBJ2-2 | 14 | TRBV11-3 | CASSPSGGTGELFF | TGTGCCAGCAGCCCCTCCGGGGGCACCGGGGAGCTGTTTTTT
- | - | TRBJ2-7 | 15 | TRBV5-5 | CASSLLGGAAYEQYF | TGTGCCAGCAGCTTGTTAGGGGGGGCGGCCTACGAGCAGTACTTC
- | - | TRBJ1-5 | 12 | TRBV19 | CASSPLNQPQHF | TGTGCCAGTAGCCCCTTAAATCAGCCCCAGCATTTT
- | - | TRBJ1-3 | 15 | TRBV19 | CASSWTASSGNTIYF | TGTGCCAGTAGCTGGACAGCGAGCTCTGGAAACACCATATATTTT
- | - | TRBJ2-1 | 14 | TRBV28 | CASSITLQGYEQFF | TGTGCCAGCAGTATCACCCTACAGGGCTATGAGCAGTTCTTC
- | - | TRBJ1-5 | 12 | TRBV28 | CASRQSNQPQHF | TGTGCCAGTCGACAGAGCAATCAGCCCCAGCATTTT
- | TRBD1 | TRBJ1-1 | 16 | TRBV30 | CAWTPTPGQGNTEAFF | TGTGCCTGGACCCCTACCCCGGGACAGGGGAACACTGAAGCTTTCTTT
once | - | TRBJ2-2 | 15 | TRBV2 | CASSESTPGSGELFF | TGTGCCAGCAGTGAATCCACTCCGGGGTCCGGGGAGCTGTTTTTT
- | - | TRBJ2-3 | 15 | TRBV6-1 | CASSERPGGTDTQYF | TGTGCCAGCAGTGAACGGCCAGGGGGCACAGATACGCAGTATTTT
- | TRBD2 | TRBJ2-3 | 15 | TRBV2 | CASSVSGRLTDTQYF | TGTGCCAGCAGTGTGAGCGGGAGACTCACAGATACGCAGTATTTT
- | - | TRBJ2-1 | 16 | TRBV5-1 | CASSLGSDSSYNEQFF | TGCGCCAGCAGCTTGGGTTCTGATAGCTCCTACAATGAGCAGTTCTTC
- | TRBD2 | TRBJ2-2 | 15 | TRBV6-5 | CASSSRGGGAGELFF | TGTGCCAGCAGTTCCCGTGGGGGGGGTGCCGGGGAGCTGTTTTTT
- | - | TRBJ1-2 | 14 | TRBV15 | CATSRDWGQEGYTF | TGTGCCACCAGCAGAGATTGGGGGCAGGAGGGCTACACCTTC
few | TRBD1 | TRBJ2-7 | 15 | TRBV27 | CASSPGTGGSYEQYF | TGTGCCAGCAGTCCCGGGACAGGGGGATCCTACGAGCAGTACTTC